This T cell receptor beta chain was retrieved from a study of T cells in tumors after PD-1 blockade. Comment on this clone: The antigen is unknown.

Study-level points and caveats: Blood contained 40% to 50% of the tumor's TCR clonotypes.

Produced via immunoSEQ multiplex PCR; TCRdb's table is partial and in-frame only. This table holds about 20,000 clones, about three quarters found once. This CDR3 is built from 16 residues. CDR1 is SGDLS and CDR2 is YYNGEE in the germline V gene. Unmatched junction bases numbered 13, after V lost 4 bases and J lost 7 bases. This chain uses TRBV9 with TRBJ2-4; 8 bases are a match to TRBD1. This clonotype originated in a human donor with basal cell carcinoma. The sequenced sample was PBMCs, obtained before anti-PD-1 treatment. CDR3 region: CASSPTSRGQWNIQYF. CDR3 sequence (DNA): TGTGCCAGCAGCCCCACTTCCAGGGGGCAGTGGAACATTCAGTACTTC.